The 26 T cell receptor beta chains given below trace back to one sample, sequenced in a study of regulatory T cells in long-lasting Graves disease. In building TCR beta libraries, iRepertoire HTBI primers were used together with Arm-PCR of CDR3 regions. Using its own MiXCR run on the multiplex PCR reads, TCRdb lists one record per CDR3 protein. The profile shows 400,000 to 500,000 distinct CDR3 sequences, around 21% of them singletons. The time point denotes: persistent/refractory GD, antithyroid drugs over 5 years with positive TRAb. PBMCs provided the RNA from which the TCR library was made. The sample was peripheral blood mononuclear cells (PBMCs), taken when the disease was refractory, from a patient treated with antithyroid drugs. All receptors come from a female donor with Graves disease.

This clonotype was seen a few times. The chain couples TRBV6-1 to TRBJ2-2; 9 nucleotides align to TRBD1. The germline V gene encodes CDR1 MNHNS and CDR2 SASEGT. This CDR3 comprises 15 residues. Germline trimming cut 9 bases from V and 4 bases from J; bases unmatched to any gene: 9. In DNA form, the CDR3 reads TGTGCCAGTGATCCGGGACAGGGACCCACCGGGGAGCTGTTTTTT. Translating it yields CASDPGQGPTGELFF.

This clonotype was counted only a few times. The chain combines TRBV20-1 with TRBJ2-7, with TRBD1 matching 7 bases. CDR1 is DFQATT and CDR2 is SNEGSKA in the germline V gene (reference sequence). Trimming removed 8 bases from V and 3 bases from J; junction bases left unmatched: 16. The CDR3 extends over 15 amino acids. This chain's CDR3 is CSLEGAGRQGYEQYF. The CDR3, as DNA: TGCAGTCTCGAGGGGGCGGGCCGACAAGGCTACGAGCAGTACTTC.

This clonotype was counted between two and nine times. V is TRBV5-1 and J is TRBJ2-7; D assignment may be TRBD1 or TRBD2 (6 bases each). Germline-derived CDR1 and CDR2 are SGHRS and YFSETQ. The CDR3 sequence is 15 residues long. V lost 5 bases, J lost 6 bases, and 21 bases lay in between. The CDR3 sequence is CASRPQGRGEGEQYF. In DNA form, the CDR3 reads TGCGCCAGCAGGCCCCAGGGGCGGGGAGAAGGCGAGCAGTACTTC.

The table lists this clonotype with many counts. The V gene is TRBV6-1, the J gene TRBJ2-7; 10 bases are a match to TRBD1. J gave up 0 bases and V 5 bases, and 4 bases lay outside the gene matches. CDR1 is MNHNS, CDR2 SASEGT, per germline. CDR3 length: 15 amino acids. This CDR3 is CASSPGTGVSYEQYF. CDR3 in DNA: TGTGCCAGCAGTCCCGGGACAGGGGTCTCCTACGAGCAGTACTTC.

This clonotype came up many times. The V and J genes are TRBV12-3 or TRBV12-4 and TRBJ1-1; D gene ambiguous. With 1 base removed from V and 0 bases from J, the gap between germline ends came to 6 bases. The CDR3 length is 14 residues. The CDR3 is CASSLGDVNTEAFF. CDR3 in DNA: TGTGCCAGCAGTTTAGGGGATGTGAACACTGAAGCTTTCTTT.

This sequence joins TRBV15 and TRBJ2-3; D is uncertain. V was cut by 2 bases and J by 2 bases, with 5 bases left in between. The CDR3 runs 13 residues. Germline loops: CDR1 LNHNV, CDR2 YYDKDF (reference sequence). In DNA form, the CDR3 reads TGTGCCACCAGCAGAAGACTCACAGATACGCAGTATTTT. It translates to CATSRRLTDTQYF.

The chain couples TRBV6-1 to TRBJ1-1; D not certain. This CDR3 comprises 12 residues. The ends were cut back, 7 bases at V and 2 bases at J, with 8 bases in the middle. Looked up from germline, CDR1 is MNHNS and CDR2 is SASEGT. CDR3 in DNA: TGTGCCAGCACTAAGACAAACACTGAAGCTTTCTTT. Its translation: CASTKTNTEAFF.

The chain has TRBV7-2 and TRBJ2-5, with D perhaps given as TRBD1 or TRBD2 (5 bases each). Trimming left V 3 bases short and J 5 bases short, with 16 bases between. CDR3 size: 15 residues. Germline CDR1 SGHTA, CDR2 FQGNSA. CDR3 DNA: TGTGCCAGCAGCTTCCGGGGTTTATCAGGGGAGACCCAGTACTTC. Amino acids: CASSFRGLSGETQYF.

The CDR3 DNA is TGTGCCAGTAGTATTATATTAGGCCAGCAGGGACGGACTGAAGCTTTCTTT. Translation: CASSIILGQQGRTEAFF. The chain combines TRBV19 with TRBJ1-1; perhaps TRBD1 as D (5 bases). The CDR3 extends over 17 amino acids. From germline, CDR1 is LNHDA and CDR2 SQIVND (reference sequence). V shed 3 bases and J shed 5 bases, with 22 bases lying between them.

This clonotype was picked up many times. V is TRBV28 and J is TRBJ2-7, with 9 bases that match TRBD2. Germline values: CDR1 MDHEN, CDR2 SYDVKM. The ends lost 2 bases at V and 6 bases at J; junction bases unmatched: 2. The CDR3 loop spans 13 amino acids. The DNA for the CDR3 is TGTGCCAGCAGTTTAGCGGGAGGGGCCGAGCAGTACTTC. Its translation is CASSLAGGAEQYF.

In regard to this clonotype: Since a much larger clone is just one base distant, this may be a read error. The genes are TRBV7-9 and TRBJ1-5; 7 bases line up with TRBD1. Germline CDR1 and CDR2: SEHNR and FQNEAQ (reference sequence). The CDR3 is 14 residues long. Trimming cost V 3 bases and J 6 bases; bases outside gene matches: 5. The CDR3 loop is CASSFDRTGQPQHF. In DNA form, the CDR3 reads TGTGCCAGCAGCTTTGACAGGACAGGTCAGCCCCAGCATTTT.

This clonotype has only one observation. Germline is not matched at one junction end, which may reflect a read error. The chain's CDR3 is CASGYGGQGEQYF. In DNA form, the CDR3 reads TGTGCCAGCGGTTACGGAGGACAGGGGGAGCAGTACTTC. The gene calls are TRBV6-2 or TRBV6-3 and TRBJ2-7, with TRBD1 identical over 9 bases. Germline V lookup: CDR1 MNHEY, CDR2 SVGEGT. This CDR3 has 13 amino acids.

This sequence joins TRBV29-1 and TRBJ1-1; no reliable D call. Germline CDR1 SQVTM, CDR2 ANQGSEA. V was clipped by 2 bases and J by 5 bases, with 12 bases between them. The CDR3 length is 13 residues. In DNA form, the CDR3 reads TGCAGCGTTGAAAGAGGGAAGCGGACTGAAGCTTTCTTT. Translation gives CSVERGKRTEAFF.

The rearrangement uses TRBV6-1 and TRBJ2-1, with D unresolved. CDR1 and CDR2 (germline): MNHNS, SASEGT. Trimming removed 6 bases at V and 1 base at J, with 7 bases between. The CDR3 consists of 13 residues. The CDR3 reads CASRAASYNEQFF. The DNA of the CDR3 is TGTGCCAGCAGGGCGGCTTCCTACAATGAGCAGTTCTTC.

This clonotype has more than one count but fewer than ten. CDR3 amino acids: CASSLLVGLTSNPSYNEQFF. CDR3 sequence (DNA): TGCGCCAGCAGCTTGTTAGTAGGACTGACTTCAAATCCGTCCTACAATGAGCAGTTCTTC. The V call is TRBV5-1, the J call TRBJ2-1, with D possibly matching TRBD2 (5 bases). Looked up from germline, CDR1 is SGHRS and CDR2 is YFSETQ. Trimming stripped 1 base from V and 1 base from J, with 24 bases between. This CDR3 region has 20 residues.

The chain couples TRBV14 to TRBJ1-1; D is unresolved. The CDR3 runs 14 residues. CDR1 SGHDN and CDR2 FVKESK come from the germline V gene. V lost 1 base, J lost 5 bases, and 11 bases lay in between. The CDR3 sequence is CASSQAAVGTEAFF. The CDR3 bases are TGTGCCAGCAGCCAAGCGGCGGTGGGGACTGAAGCTTTCTTT.

The CDR3 DNA reads TGTGCCAGCAGCCCCGACCCTCTCTACGAGCAGTACTTC. Its translation: CASSPDPLYEQYF. The V and J genes are TRBV7-9 and TRBJ2-7, with D unresolved. The CDR3 has 13 residues. V lost 5 bases to trimming and J lost 3 bases, with 11 bases between them. The germline V gene has CDR1 SEHNR and CDR2 FQNEAQ (reference sequence).

This clonotype was recorded at least ten times. This chain connects TRBV28 to TRBJ2-2; no clear D. V was clipped by 2 bases and J by 1 base, with 8 bases between them. Germline CDR1 and CDR2: MDHEN and SYDVKM. CDR3 length: 15 residues. The CDR3 DNA is TGTGCCAGCAGTTTAATGTCGTGGAACACCGGGGAGCTGTTTTTT. Translated: CASSLMSWNTGELFF. Full variable domain (remainder filled in from reference TRBV28 and TRBJ2-2): DVKVTQSSRYLVKRTGEKVFLECVQDMDHENMFWYRQDPGLGLRLIYFSYDVKMKEKGDIPEGYSVSREKKERFSLILESASTNQTSMYLCASSLMSWNTGELFFGEGSRLTVL.

The chain links TRBV18 to TRBJ2-3; D is uncertain. The CDR3 covers 13 residues. The germline V gene has CDR1 KGHSH and CDR2 LQKENI. The germline V and J ends were trimmed by 3 bases and 0 bases, with 4 bases remaining between them. The CDR3 region has the DNA TGTGCCAGCTCACCCGGAAGCACAGATACGCAGTATTTT. It codes for CASSPGSTDTQYF.

This clonotype was seen a handful of times. V is TRBV5-4 and J is TRBJ2-5; 9 bases fit TRBD1. The DNA end favors TRBJ2-7, so the J call may be wrong. Germline loops: CDR1 SGHNT, CDR2 YYREEE (reference sequence). CDR3 length equals 15 residues. The CDR3 DNA is TGTGCCAGCAGCCGACTGGGGACAGGGATCTACGAGCAGTACTTC. Translating gives CASSRLGTGIYEQYF.

The chain employs TRBV25-1 and TRBJ1-4, with TRBD1 matching 8 bases. Losses at the gene ends were 6 bases for V and 4 bases for J; bases not matched to a gene: 7. CDR1 and CDR2 (germline): MGHDK, SYGVNS. CDR3 length: 15 amino acids. CDR3 in amino acids: CASRMGTGYNEKLFF. The DNA for the CDR3 is TGTGCCAGCAGGATGGGGACAGGTTATAATGAAAAACTGTTTTTT. Full variable domain (rest looked up from reference TRBV25-1 and TRBJ1-4): EADIYQTPRYLVIGTGKKITLECSQTMGHDKMYWYQQDPGMELHLIHYSYGVNSTEKGDLSSESTVSRIRTEHFPLTLESARPSHTSQYLCASRMGTGYNEKLFFGSGTQLSVL.

The sample holds many counts of this clonotype. The chain uses TRBV18 and TRBJ1-1; D is uncertain. The V and J ends lost 3 bases and 4 bases respectively, with 12 bases between them. Germline V gene sequence: CDR1 KGHSH, CDR2 LQKENI. The length of the CDR3 is 14 residues. CDR3 sequence reads: CASSPGLPGTEAFF. DNA of the CDR3: TGTGCCAGCTCACCGGGTTTACCGGGCACTGAAGCTTTCTTT.

Ten or more counts support this clonotype. The chain is built from TRBV29-1 and TRBJ2-5; D unclear. Germline V lookup: CDR1 SQVTM, CDR2 ANQGSEA. Trimming took 4 bases from V and 3 from J, leaving 6 bases between them. CDR3 size: 11 residues. CDR3 nucleotide sequence: TGCAGCGTTGCGCTTAAAGAGACCCAGTACTTC. This codes for CSVALKETQYF.

Ten or more counts support this clonotype. V usage is TRBV2 and J usage is TRBJ2-6; D possibly matches TRBD1 or TRBD2 (5 bases each). This CDR3 has 16 residues. V was cut by 7 bases and J by 1 base, with 14 bases left in between. The germline gives CDR1 SNHLY, CDR2 FYNNEI. Here the CDR3 DNA reads TGTGCCAGCACTAGTAGGGGCGGGTCTGGGGCCAACGTCCTGACTTTC. Protein: CASTSRGGSGANVLTF. Together with reference TRBV2 and TRBJ2-6, the CDR3 gives the full variable domain: EPEVTQTPSHQVTQMGQEVILRCVPISNHLYFYWYRQILGQKVEFLVSFYNNEISEKSEIFDDQFSVERPDGSNFTLKIRSTKLEDSAMYFCASTSRGGSGANVLTFGAGSRLTVL.

This clonotype was seen many times. This rearrangement joins TRBV12-3 or TRBV12-4 to TRBJ2-7; 8 nucleotides agree with TRBD2. This CDR3 region has 16 residues. Trimming took 4 bases from V and 0 from J; bases not matched to a gene: 8. CDR3 bases: TGTGCCAGCAGTTCCACCACCGGGAGGGACTCCTACGAGCAGTACTTC. It is translated as CASSSTTGRDSYEQYF.

This sequence joins TRBV6-4 and TRBJ2-3; D ambiguous. Trimming pared 6 bases from V and 1 base from J, leaving 11 bases between. Germline assignment: CDR1 MRHNA and CDR2 SNTAGT. This CDR3 is 14 amino acids long. The CDR3 DNA is TGTGCCAGCAGACCCTACTTCGGCACAGATACGCAGTATTTT. This codes for CASRPYFGTDTQYF.